A selection of T cell receptor beta chains follows, all from one sample in a study of T-cell reconstitution after alpha-beta-depleted transplantation in children. One entry per CDR3 protein, called by TCRdb with MiXCR from the PCR reads. The sample gives under 85,000 distinct CDR3 sequences, around 18% of which show up once; 50% to 65% is in the top ten. The sample consisted of PBMCs, mostly from graft donor cells, taken 360 days after TCRalphabeta/CD19-depleted stem cell transplant. The receptors here all came from a male patient aged 2 to 10 who had a stem cell transplant for acute lymphoblastic leukemia, so the T cells may come from the graft donor. Each CDR3 is given with its conserved first and last residue. The D gene is left open where the match is weak. Size is stated for part of the rows, as once, few or many counts, or as a class when the clone is expanded.

v_call,clone_size,j_call,d_call,cdr3_aa,cdr3_nt
TRBV12-3/TRBV12-4,NA,TRBJ2-2,TRBD2,CACSLGGLAGVRSTGELFF,TGTGCCTGCAGTTTAGGGGGACTAGCGGGAGTTAGAAGTACCGGGGAGCTGTTTTTT
TRBV12-5,NA,TRBJ2-5,TRBD2,CASGPLAGGRETQYF,TGTGCTAGTGGTCCGCTAGCGGGAGGGAGAGAGACCCAGTACTTC
TRBV5-1,NA,TRBJ1-1,NA,CASFSEAFF,TGCGCCAGCTTCTCTGAAGCTTTCTTT
TRBV4-3,NA,TRBJ2-7,TRBD1,CASSPRTGREQYF,TGCGCCAGCAGCCCTAGGACAGGGCGCGAGCAGTACTTC
TRBV6-1,NA,TRBJ2-3,TRBD2,CASTRLAGADAQYF,TGTGCCAGCACCCGACTAGCGGGGGCAGATGCGCAGTATTTT
TRBV20-1,few,TRBJ2-7,TRBD1,CSARRDSYEQYF,TGCAGTGCTCGCCGGGACAGCTACGAGCAGTACTTC
TRBV12-3/TRBV12-4,many,TRBJ2-7,TRBD2,CASRRGAVSSYEQYF,TGTGCCAGCAGGCGGGGGGCGGTCAGCTCCTACGAGCAGTACTTC
TRBV5-1,NA,TRBJ2-3,TRBD2,CASTNSSGRRTDTQYF,TGCGCCAGCACTAATTCAAGCGGGAGGCGCACAGATACGCAGTATTTT
TRBV5-1,NA,TRBJ2-1,TRBD2,CASSLSGKTYNEQFF,TGCGCCAGCAGCCTTAGCGGGAAGACCTACAATGAGCAGTTCTTC
TRBV7-6,NA,TRBJ2-2,TRBD1,CASRRDRVGTGELFF,TGTGCCAGCAGACGGGACAGGGTTGGGACCGGGGAGCTGTTTTTT
TRBV5-1,few,TRBJ2-2,TRBD2,CASSSDTSGRPNTGELFF,TGCGCCAGCAGCTCCGATACTAGCGGGAGACCGAACACCGGGGAGCTGTTTTTT
TRBV29-1,NA,TRBJ2-7,NA,CSVVLPSRTYEQYF,TGCAGCGTTGTCTTGCCTAGCCGAACCTACGAGCAGTACTTC
TRBV5-1,NA,TRBJ2-5,NA,CASSSGGPAETQYF,TGCGCCAGCAGCAGTGGAGGCCCAGCGGAGACCCAGTACTTC
TRBV27,few,TRBJ2-5,TRBD2,CASSFSAGGQETQYF,TGTGCCAGCAGTTTTTCGGCGGGAGGTCAGGAGACCCAGTACTTC
TRBV4-2,few,TRBJ2-2,NA,CASSLGVAIDTGELFF,TGTGCCAGCAGCTTAGGGGTAGCGATTGACACCGGGGAGCTGTTTTTT
TRBV4-1,NA,TRBJ2-1,TRBD2,CASSQDVGGSSYNEQFF,TGCGCCAGCAGCCAAGATGTGGGGGGGAGCTCCTACAATGAGCAGTTCTTC
TRBV4-2,few,TRBJ2-3,TRBD2,CASSQRTSGSTDTQYF,TGTGCCAGCAGCCAAAGGACTAGCGGTAGCACAGATACGCAGTATTTT
TRBV24-1,NA,TRBJ2-3,TRBD1,CATRETGGTDTQYF,TGTGCCACCAGGGAGACAGGGGGCACAGATACGCAGTATTTT
TRBV4-1,NA,TRBJ2-1,TRBD2,CASSQATSGRVSYNEQFF,TGCGCCAGCAGCCAAGCAACTAGCGGGAGGGTTTCCTACAATGAGCAGTTCTTC
TRBV5-1,many,TRBJ2-1,TRBD1,CASSLRTGSYNEQFF,TGCGCCAGCAGCCTCAGGACAGGGTCCTACAATGAGCAGTTCTTC
TRBV5-1,NA,TRBJ1-1,TRBD1,CASSRGQGTRTEAFF,TGCGCCAGCAGCAGAGGACAGGGGACCAGGACTGAAGCTTTCTTT
TRBV12-3/TRBV12-4,few,TRBJ2-7,TRBD1,CASSSDRGISYEQYF,TGTGCCAGCAGCTCCGACAGGGGAATTTCCTACGAGCAGTACTTC
TRBV3-1,few,TRBJ2-7,TRBD2,CASSKSGNYEQYF,TGTGCCAGCAGCAAAAGCGGGAACTACGAGCAGTACTTC
TRBV10-3,NA,TRBJ2-7,TRBD1,CAISENTGATYEQYF,TGTGCCATCAGTGAGAATACAGGGGCTACATACGAGCAGTACTTC